This entry is about one TCR beta chain. The data belong to a study of CD8+CD57+ T cells in acquired aplastic anemia. It was genomic DNA that served as the template for profiling TCR beta VDJ and CDR3. TCRdb reanalysed the reads using MiXCR and keeps one entry per CDR3 protein. The table shows 40,000 to 50,000 distinct CDR3 sequences, with approximately 72% occurring only once. The CDR3 runs to 14 residues. V was pared by 4 bases and J by 5 bases, with 6 bases of the junction left unmatched. The germline gives CDR1 SNHLY, CDR2 FYNNEI. The V call is TRBV2, the J call TRBJ2-3; 7 nucleotides match TRBD1. The sample was sorted CD4+, CD8+, or CD8+CD57+ T cells (not recorded which) from PBMCs. The TCR comes from a human donor in good health, serving as a control. The CDR3 region has the DNA TGTGCCAGCAGTGCCGACAGGGTTGGAGATACGCAGTATTTT. This codes for CASSADRVGDTQYF.